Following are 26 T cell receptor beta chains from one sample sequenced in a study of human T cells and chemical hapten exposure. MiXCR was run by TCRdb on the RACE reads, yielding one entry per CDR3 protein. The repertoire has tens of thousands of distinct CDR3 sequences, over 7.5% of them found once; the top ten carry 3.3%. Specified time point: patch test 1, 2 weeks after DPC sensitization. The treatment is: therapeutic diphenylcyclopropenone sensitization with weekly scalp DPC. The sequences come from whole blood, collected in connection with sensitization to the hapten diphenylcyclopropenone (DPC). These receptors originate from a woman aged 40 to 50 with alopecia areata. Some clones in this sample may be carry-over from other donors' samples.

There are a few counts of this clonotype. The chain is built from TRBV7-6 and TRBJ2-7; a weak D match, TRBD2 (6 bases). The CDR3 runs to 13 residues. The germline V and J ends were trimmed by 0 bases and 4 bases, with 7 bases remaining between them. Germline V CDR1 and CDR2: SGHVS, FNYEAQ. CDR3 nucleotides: TGTGCCAGCAGCTTAGCGGGGACTTACGAGCAGTACTTC. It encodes CASSLAGTYEQYF. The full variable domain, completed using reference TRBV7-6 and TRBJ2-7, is GAGVSQSPRYKVTKRGQDVALRCDPISGHVSLYWYRQALGQGPEFLTYFNYEAQQDKSGLPNDRFSAERPEGSISTLTIQRTEQRDSAMYRCASSLAGTYEQYFGPGTRLTVT.

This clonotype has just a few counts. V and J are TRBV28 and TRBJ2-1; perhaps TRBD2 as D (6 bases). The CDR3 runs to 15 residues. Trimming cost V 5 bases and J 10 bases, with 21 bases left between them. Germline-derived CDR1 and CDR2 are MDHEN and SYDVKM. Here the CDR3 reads CASSGAGMVHVEQFF. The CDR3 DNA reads TGTGCCAGCAGTGGGGCGGGGATGGTACATGTAGAGCAGTTCTTC.

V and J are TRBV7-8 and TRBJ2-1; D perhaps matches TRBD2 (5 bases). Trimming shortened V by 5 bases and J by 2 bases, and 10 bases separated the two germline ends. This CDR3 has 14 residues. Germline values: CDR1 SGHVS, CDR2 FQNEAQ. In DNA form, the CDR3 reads TGTGCCAGCAGCCGAGGGCTGACCTACAATGAGCAGTTCTTC. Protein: CASSRGLTYNEQFF.

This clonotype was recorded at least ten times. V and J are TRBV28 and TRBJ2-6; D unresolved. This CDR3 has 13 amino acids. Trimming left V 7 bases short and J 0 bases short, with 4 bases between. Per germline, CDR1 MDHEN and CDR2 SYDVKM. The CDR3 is CASKVSGANVLTF. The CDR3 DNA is TGTGCCAGCAAAGTCTCTGGGGCCAACGTCCTGACTTTC.

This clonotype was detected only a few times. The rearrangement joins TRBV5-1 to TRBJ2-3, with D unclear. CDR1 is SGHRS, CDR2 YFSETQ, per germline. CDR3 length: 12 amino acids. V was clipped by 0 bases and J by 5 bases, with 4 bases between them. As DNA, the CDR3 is TGCGCCAGCAGCTTGGGGGAAGATACGCAGTATTTT. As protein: CASSLGEDTQYF.

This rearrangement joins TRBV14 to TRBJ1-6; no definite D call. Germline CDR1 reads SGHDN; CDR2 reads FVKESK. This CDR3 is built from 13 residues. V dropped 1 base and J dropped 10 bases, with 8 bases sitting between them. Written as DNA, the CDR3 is TGTGCCAGCAGCCAAGCCGTGGGGTCACCCCTCCACTTT. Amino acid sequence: CASSQAVGSPLHF.

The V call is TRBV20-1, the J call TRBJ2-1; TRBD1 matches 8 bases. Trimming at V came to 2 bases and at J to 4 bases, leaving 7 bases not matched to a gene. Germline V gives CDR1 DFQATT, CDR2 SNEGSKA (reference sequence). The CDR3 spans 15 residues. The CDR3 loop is CSARRQGMGYNEQFF. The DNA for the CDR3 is TGCAGTGCTAGACGACAGGGGATGGGGTACAATGAGCAGTTCTTC.

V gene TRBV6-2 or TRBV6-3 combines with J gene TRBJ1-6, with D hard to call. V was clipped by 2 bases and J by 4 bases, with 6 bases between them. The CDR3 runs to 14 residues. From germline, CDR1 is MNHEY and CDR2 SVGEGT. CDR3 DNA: TGTGCCAGCAGTTACCTCCAGTATAATTCACCCCTCCACTTT. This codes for CASSYLQYNSPLHF.

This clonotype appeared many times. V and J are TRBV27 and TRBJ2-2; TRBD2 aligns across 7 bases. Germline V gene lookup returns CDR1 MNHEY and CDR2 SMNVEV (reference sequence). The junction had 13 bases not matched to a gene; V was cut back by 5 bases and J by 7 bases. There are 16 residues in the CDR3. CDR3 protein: CASSITSVEVGGELFF. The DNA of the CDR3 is TGTGCCAGCAGTATTACTAGCGTCGAAGTCGGCGGGGAGCTGTTTTTT.

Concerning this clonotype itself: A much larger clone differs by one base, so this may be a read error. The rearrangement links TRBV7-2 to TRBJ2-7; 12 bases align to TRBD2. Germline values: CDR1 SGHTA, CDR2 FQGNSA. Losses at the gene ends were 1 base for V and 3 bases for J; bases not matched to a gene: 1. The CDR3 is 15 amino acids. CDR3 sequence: CTSSLELAGGYEQYF. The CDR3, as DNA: TGTACCAGCAGCTTAGAACTAGCGGGGGGCTACGAGCAGTACTTC.

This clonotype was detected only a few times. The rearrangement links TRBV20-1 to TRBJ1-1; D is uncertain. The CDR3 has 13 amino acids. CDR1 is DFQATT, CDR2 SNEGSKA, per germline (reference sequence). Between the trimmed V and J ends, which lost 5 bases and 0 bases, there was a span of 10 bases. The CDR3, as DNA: TGCAGTGCTGGAAGATTTTTGAACACTGAAGCTTTCTTT. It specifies CSAGRFLNTEAFF.

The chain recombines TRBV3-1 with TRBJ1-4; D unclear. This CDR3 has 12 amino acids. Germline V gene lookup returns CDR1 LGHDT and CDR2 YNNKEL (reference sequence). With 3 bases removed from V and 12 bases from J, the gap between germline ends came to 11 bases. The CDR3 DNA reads TGTGCCAGCAGCCAGGGTGGGGTCGAACTGTTTTTT. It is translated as CASSQGGVELFF. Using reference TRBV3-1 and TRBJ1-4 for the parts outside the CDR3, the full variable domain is DTAVSQTPKYLVTQMGNDKSIKCEQNLGHDTMYWYKQDSKKFLKIMFSYNNKELIINETVPNRFSPKSPDKAHLNLHINSLELGDSAVYFCASSQGGVELFFGSGTQLSVL.

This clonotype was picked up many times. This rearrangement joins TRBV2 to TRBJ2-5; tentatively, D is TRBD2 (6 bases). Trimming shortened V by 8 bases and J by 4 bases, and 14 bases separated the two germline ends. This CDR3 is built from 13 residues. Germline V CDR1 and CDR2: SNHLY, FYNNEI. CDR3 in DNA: TGTGCCAGCTGTAGCGGAGGGTCAGAGACCCAGTACTTC. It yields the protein CASCSGGSETQYF.

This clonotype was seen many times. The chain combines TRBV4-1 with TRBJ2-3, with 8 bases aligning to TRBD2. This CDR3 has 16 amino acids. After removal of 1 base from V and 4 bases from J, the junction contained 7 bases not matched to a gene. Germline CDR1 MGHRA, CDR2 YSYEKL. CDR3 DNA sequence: TGCGCCAGCAGCCAAGCTCCTCGGGGGGGCGCAGATACGCAGTATTTT. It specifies CASSQAPRGGADTQYF.

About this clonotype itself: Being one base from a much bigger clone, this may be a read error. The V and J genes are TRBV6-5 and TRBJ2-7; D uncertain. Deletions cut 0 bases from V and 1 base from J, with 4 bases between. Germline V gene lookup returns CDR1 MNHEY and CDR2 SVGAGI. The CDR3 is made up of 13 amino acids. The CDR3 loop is CASSYSWSYEQYF. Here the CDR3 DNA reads TGTGCCAGCAGTTACTCCTGGTCCTACGAGCAGTACTTC.

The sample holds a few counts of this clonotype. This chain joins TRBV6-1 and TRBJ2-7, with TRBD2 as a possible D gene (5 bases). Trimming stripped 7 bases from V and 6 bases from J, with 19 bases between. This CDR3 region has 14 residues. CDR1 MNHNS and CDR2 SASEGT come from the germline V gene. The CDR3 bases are TGTGCCAGCACCCCCCCGGGATCCCCCTCCGAGCAGTACTTC. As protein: CASTPPGSPSEQYF.

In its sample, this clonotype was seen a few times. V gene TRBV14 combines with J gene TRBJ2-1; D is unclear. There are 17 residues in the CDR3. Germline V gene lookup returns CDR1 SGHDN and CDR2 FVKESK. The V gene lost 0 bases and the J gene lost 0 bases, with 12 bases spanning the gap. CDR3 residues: CASSQEAGRISYNEQFF. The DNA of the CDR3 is TGTGCCAGCAGCCAAGAAGCTGGGCGGATCTCCTACAATGAGCAGTTCTTC.

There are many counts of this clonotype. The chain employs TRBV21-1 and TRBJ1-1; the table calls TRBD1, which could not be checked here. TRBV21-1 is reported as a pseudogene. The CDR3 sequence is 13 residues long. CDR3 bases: TGTGCCAGCAGCAAAAAGCAGGGAGTTAAAGCTTTCTTT. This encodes CASSKKQGVKAFF.

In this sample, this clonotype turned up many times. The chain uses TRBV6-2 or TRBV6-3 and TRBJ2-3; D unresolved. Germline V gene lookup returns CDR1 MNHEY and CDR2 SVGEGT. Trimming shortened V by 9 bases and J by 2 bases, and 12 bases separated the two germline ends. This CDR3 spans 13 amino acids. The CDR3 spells CASRSFNTDTQYF. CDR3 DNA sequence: TGTGCCAGTCGGAGCTTTAACACAGATACGCAGTATTTT.

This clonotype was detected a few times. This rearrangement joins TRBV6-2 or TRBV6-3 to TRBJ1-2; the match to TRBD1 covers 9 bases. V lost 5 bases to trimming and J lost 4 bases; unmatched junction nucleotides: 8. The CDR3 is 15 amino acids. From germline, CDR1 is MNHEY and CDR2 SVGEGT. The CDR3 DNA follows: TGTGCCAGCAGTCCGTTCGACAGGGGGATCTATGGCTACACCTTC. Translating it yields CASSPFDRGIYGYTF.

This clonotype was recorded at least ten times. The CDR3, as DNA: TGCGCCAGCAGCCAAGTCGAGGGCAGACAATTGGATCAGCCCCAGCATTTT. This gives the protein CASSQVEGRQLDQPQHF. The V and J genes are TRBV4-3 and TRBJ1-5; D call uncertain. The V and J ends lost 1 base and 5 bases respectively, with 18 bases between them. Germline V gene data show CDR1 as LGHNA and CDR2 as YSLEER. CDR3 length equals 17 residues.

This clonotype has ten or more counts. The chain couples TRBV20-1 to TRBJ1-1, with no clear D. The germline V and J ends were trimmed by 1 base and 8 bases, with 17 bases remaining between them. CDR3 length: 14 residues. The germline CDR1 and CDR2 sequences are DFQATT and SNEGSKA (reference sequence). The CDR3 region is CSARGPHSGQEAFF. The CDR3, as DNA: TGCAGTGCTAGAGGCCCACACTCGGGTCAGGAAGCTTTCTTT.

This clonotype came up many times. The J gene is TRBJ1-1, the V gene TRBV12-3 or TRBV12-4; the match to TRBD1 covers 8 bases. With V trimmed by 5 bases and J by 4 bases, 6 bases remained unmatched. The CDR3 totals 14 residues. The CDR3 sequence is CASSHGQGTTEAFF. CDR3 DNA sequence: TGTGCCAGCAGTCATGGACAGGGAACCACTGAAGCTTTCTTT.

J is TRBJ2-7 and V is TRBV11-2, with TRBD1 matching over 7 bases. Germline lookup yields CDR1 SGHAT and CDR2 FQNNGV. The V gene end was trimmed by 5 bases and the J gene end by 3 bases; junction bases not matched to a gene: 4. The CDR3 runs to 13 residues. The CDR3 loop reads CASSRDRHYEQYF. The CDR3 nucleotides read TGTGCCAGCAGCCGGGACAGACACTACGAGCAGTACTTC. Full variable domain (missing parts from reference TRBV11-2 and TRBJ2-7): EAGVAQSPRYKIIEKRQSVAFWCNPISGHATLYWYQQILGQGPKLLIQFQNNGVVDDSQLPKDRFSAERLKGVDSTLKIQPAKLEDSAVYLCASSRDRHYEQYFGPGTRLTVT.

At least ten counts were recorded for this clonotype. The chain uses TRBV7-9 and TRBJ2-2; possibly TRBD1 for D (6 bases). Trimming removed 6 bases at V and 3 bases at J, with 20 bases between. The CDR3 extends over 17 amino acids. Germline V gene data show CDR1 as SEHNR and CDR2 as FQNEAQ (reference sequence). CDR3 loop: CASRRTDQPIYTGELFF. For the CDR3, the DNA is TGTGCCAGCAGAAGGACAGACCAACCCATTTACACCGGGGAGCTGTTTTTT.

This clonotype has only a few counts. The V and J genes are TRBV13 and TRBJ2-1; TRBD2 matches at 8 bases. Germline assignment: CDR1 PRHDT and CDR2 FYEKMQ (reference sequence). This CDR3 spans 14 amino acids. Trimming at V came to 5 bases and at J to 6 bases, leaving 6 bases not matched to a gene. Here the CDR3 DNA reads TGTGCCAGCAGCAAAGCGGGGGCCAGCAATGAGCAGTTCTTC. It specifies CASSKAGASNEQFF.